The 7 T cell receptor beta chains listed next were all sequenced from one sample in a study of blood T cell repertoires in COVID-19. Libraries were prepared by immunoSEQ multiplex PCR; TCRdb keeps only in-frame clonotypes and omits some of them. Of about 320,000 clones in the sample, approximately 82% were seen once. Sample: peripheral blood. The source of these receptors is a woman between 50 and 59 years old with acute or convalescent COVID-19.

J is TRBJ1-4 and V is TRBV15, with D uncertain. Trimming left V 1 base short and J 6 bases short, with 6 bases between. Germline V gene sequence: CDR1 LNHNV, CDR2 YYDKDF (reference sequence). The CDR3 is 13 amino acids. The chain's CDR3 is CATSRVLDEKLFF. CDR3 coding DNA: TGTGCCACCAGCAGAGTTTTAGATGAAAAACTGTTTTTT.

The V and J genes are TRBV5-1 and TRBJ1-2, with TRBD1 identical over 7 bases. The ends lost 3 bases at V and 6 bases at J; junction bases unmatched: 5. The CDR3 consists of 13 residues. The germline CDR1 and CDR2 sequences are SGHRS and YFSETQ. CDR3 nucleotides: TGCGCCAGCAGCTCGGGACAGCGGAATGGCTACACCTTC. Protein: CASSSGQRNGYTF.

V gene TRBV28 combines with J gene TRBJ1-5; TRBD1 might be the D (6 bases). CDR1 and CDR2 (germline): MDHEN, SYDVKM. V lost 6 bases and J 0 bases, leaving 15 bases between the germline ends. CDR3 length: 16 amino acids. The CDR3 nucleotides are TGTGCCAGCAGCCTGGGGGCCAGATATAGCAATCAGCCCCAGCATTTT. Its protein product is CASSLGARYSNQPQHF.

This chain uses TRBV19 with TRBJ1-4; D call uncertain. V was trimmed by 1 base and J by 0 bases, leaving 6 bases between them. Germline V gives CDR1 LNHDA, CDR2 SQIVND (reference sequence). The CDR3 has 15 amino acids. CDR3: CASSIVSSTNEKLFF. Written as DNA, the CDR3 is TGTGCCAGTAGTATAGTGTCGTCAACTAATGAAAAACTGTTTTTT.

This clone was counted once. The chain combines TRBV6-1 with TRBJ1-3, with D unresolved. The CDR3 runs 17 residues. Germline V lookup: CDR1 MNHNS, CDR2 SASEGT. V lost 1 base and J 2 bases, leaving 15 bases between the germline ends. Here the CDR3 reads CASSEVTGRMAGNTIYF. DNA of the CDR3: TGTGCCAGCAGTGAAGTAACCGGGAGAATGGCTGGAAACACCATATATTTT.

The rearrangement links TRBV7-9 to TRBJ2-5; TRBD2 matches 13 bases. The CDR3 sequence is 15 residues long. Trimming cost V 5 bases and J 5 bases; bases outside gene matches: 5. Germline values: CDR1 SEHNR, CDR2 FQNEAQ (reference sequence). Here the CDR3 reads CASSAGTSGVETQYF. In nucleotides, the CDR3 is TGTGCCAGCAGCGCTGGGACTAGCGGGGTGGAGACCCAGTACTTC. The full variable domain, rest sourced from reference TRBV7-9 and TRBJ2-5, is DTGVSQNPRHKITKRGQNVTFRCDPISEHNRLYWYRQTLGQGPEFLTYFQNEAQLEKSRLLSDRFSAERPKGSFSTLEIQRTEQGDSAMYLCASSAGTSGVETQYFGPGTRLLVL.

The chain has TRBV6-1 and TRBJ1-1, with 8 bases aligning to TRBD1. Per germline, CDR1 MNHNS and CDR2 SASEGT. CDR3 length equals 12 residues. V was clipped by 2 bases and J by 8 bases; unmatched bases: 1. CDR3 DNA: TGTGCCAGCAGTGAATGGGACAGGGAAGCTTTCTTT. Protein product: CASSEWDREAFF.